This TCR beta chain was recovered during a study of blood T cell repertoires in COVID-19. Some clones are missing from TCRdb's copy, which holds only in-frame ones; the method was immunoSEQ multiplex PCR. The table lists 25,000 to 30,000 clones, about 89% of them singletons. The sample comprised peripheral blood. The TCR sequence derives from a man in his 70s with active COVID-19.

The CDR3 nucleotides read TGCAGTGCTAGCCAGGGCGAGGCGGCTTTCTTT. Protein: CSASQGEAAFF. The V call is TRBV20-1, the J call TRBJ1-1; a weak D match, TRBD1 (5 bases). The CDR3 is 11 amino acids. V lost 3 bases, J lost 11 bases, and 13 bases lay in between. Germline V CDR1 and CDR2: DFQATT, SNEGSKA (reference sequence).